This T cell receptor beta chain is drawn from a study of technical replicates of blood from a few donors. CDR1 and CDR2 (germline): SGHRS, YFSETQ. V lost 3 bases to trimming and J lost 2 bases, with 12 bases between them. The CDR3 sequence is 14 residues long. This table comes from immunoSEQ multiplex PCR, and its TCRdb copy is limited to in-frame clones, with some not included. The data show around 70,000 clones, about 96% seen once. The chain recombines TRBV5-1 with TRBJ2-7; D might be TRBD1 (6 bases). This clonotype was sampled from a human donor in good health. The sample comprised T cells isolated from PBMCs. The chain's CDR3 is CASSSTGLAYEQYF. CDR3 bases: TGCGCCAGCAGCTCAACAGGGTTGGCCTACGAGCAGTACTTC.